The T cell receptor (beta chain) described here comes from a study of T cells in Graves' hyperthyroidism and ophthalmopathy. Study findings and constraints: Before onset, ophthalmopathy was predicted by the model a median approximately 6.7 months earlier.

Stable Graves' hyperthyroidism meant no ophthalmopathy progression within 18 months. The source of the PBMCs was 9.5 to 10 ml of fresh peripheral blood. TCR beta CDR3 regions were amplified from RNA. The HTBI set primed first-round TCR CDR3 RT-PCR. MiXCR, run by TCRdb on the multiplex PCR reads, gives a single entry per CDR3 protein. The sample has about 350,000 distinct CDR3 sequences, around 14% seen once. Looked up from germline, CDR1 is SGHTA and CDR2 is FQGNSA. The CDR3 totals 14 residues. V was shortened by 5 bases and J by 6 bases, with 15 bases between the two germline ends. This clonotype was detected a few times. Antigen unknown.

V usage is TRBV7-2 and J usage is TRBJ2-3, with a tentative D call TRBD1 (5 bases). This TCR was sampled from a woman aged 25 to 39 with Graves' hyperthyroidism. Sequences were obtained from blood. The CDR3 sequence: CASSRQISRDTQYF. CDR3 nucleotide sequence: TGTGCCAGCAGCCGACAGATTAGTAGGGATACGCAGTATTTT. Combining the CDR3 with reference TRBV7-2 and TRBJ2-3 gives the whole variable domain GAGVSQSPSNKVTEKGKDVELRCDPISGHTALYWYRQSLGQGLEFLIYFQGNSAPDKSGLPSDRFSAERTGGSVSTLTIQRTQQEDSAVYLCASSRQISRDTQYFGPGTRLTVL.